This paragraph reports one TCR beta chain. This entry is derived from a study of CD8+ T cells in alopecia areata. Extracted RNA was reverse transcribed into cDNA, the sequencing template. Sequencing was performed with immunoSEQ multiplex PCR; in TCRdb, only in-frame clones are kept and a portion is missing. Of 35,000 to 45,000 clones detected, roughly 92% appear once; the ten largest clones hold approximately 19%. The treatment was: oral pan-JAK inhibitor, 5-10 mg twice daily. Specimens obtained from alopecia areata patients comprised lesional scalp punch biopsies and peripheral blood. This CDR3 region has 16 residues. Germline lookup yields CDR1 SEHNR and CDR2 FQNEAQ (reference sequence). Unmatched junction bases numbered 10, after V lost 5 bases and J lost 1 base.

The receptor was derived from a human donor with alopecia areata. The sequencing used CD8+ T cells sorted from blood, collected at week 24, from a patient treated with tofacitinib. The gene calls are TRBV7-9 and TRBJ2-5, with TRBD2 matching 7 bases. The DNA for the CDR3 is TGTGCCAGCAGCCCCTGGACTAGAACCCCCCAAGAGACCCAGTACTTC. This codes for CASSPWTRTPQETQYF.